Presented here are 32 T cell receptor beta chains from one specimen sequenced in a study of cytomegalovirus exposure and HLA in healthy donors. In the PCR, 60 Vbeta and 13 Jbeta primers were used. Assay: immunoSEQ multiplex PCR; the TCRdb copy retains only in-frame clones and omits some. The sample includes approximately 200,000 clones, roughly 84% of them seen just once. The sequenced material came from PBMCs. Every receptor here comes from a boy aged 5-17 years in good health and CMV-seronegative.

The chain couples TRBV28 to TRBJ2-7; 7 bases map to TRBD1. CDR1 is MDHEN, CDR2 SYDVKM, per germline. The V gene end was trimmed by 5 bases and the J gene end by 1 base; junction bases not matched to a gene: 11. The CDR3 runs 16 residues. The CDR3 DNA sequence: TGTGCCAGCAGTCTCATACAGGGGATATTATCCTACGAGCAGTACTTC. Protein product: CASSLIQGILSYEQYF.

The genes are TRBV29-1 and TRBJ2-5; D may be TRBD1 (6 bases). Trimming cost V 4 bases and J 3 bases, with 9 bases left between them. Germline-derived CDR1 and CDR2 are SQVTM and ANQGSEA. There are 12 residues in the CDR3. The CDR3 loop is CSVVGQKETQYF. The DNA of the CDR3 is TGCAGCGTTGTAGGACAGAAAGAGACCCAGTACTTC.

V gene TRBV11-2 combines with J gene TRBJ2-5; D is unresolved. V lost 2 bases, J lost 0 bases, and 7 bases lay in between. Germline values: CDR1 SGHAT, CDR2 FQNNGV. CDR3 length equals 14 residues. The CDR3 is CASSLQANQETQYF. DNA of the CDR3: TGTGCCAGCAGCTTACAAGCAAACCAAGAGACCCAGTACTTC.

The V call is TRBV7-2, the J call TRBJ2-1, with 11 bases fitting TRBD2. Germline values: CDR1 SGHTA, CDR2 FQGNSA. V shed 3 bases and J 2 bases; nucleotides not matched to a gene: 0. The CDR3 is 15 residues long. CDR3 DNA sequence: TGTGCCAGCAGCTTTAGCGGGGGGGCCTACAATGAGCAGTTCTTC. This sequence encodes CASSFSGGAYNEQFF. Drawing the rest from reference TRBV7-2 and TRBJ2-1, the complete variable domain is GAGVSQSPSNKVTEKGKDVELRCDPISGHTALYWYRQSLGQGLEFLIYFQGNSAPDKSGLPSDRFSAERTGGSVSTLTIQRTQQEDSAVYLCASSFSGGAYNEQFFGPGTRLTVL.

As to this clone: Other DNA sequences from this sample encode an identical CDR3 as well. CDR3 in DNA: TGTGCCTGGAGTCCGACAGGCAACTATGGCTACACCTTC. Its protein is CAWSPTGNYGYTF. The V gene is TRBV30, the J gene TRBJ1-2; D is perhaps TRBD1 (6 bases). Trimming took 2 bases from V and 2 from J, leaving 9 bases between them. This CDR3 region has 13 residues. Germline lookup yields CDR1 GTSNPN and CDR2 SVGIG (reference sequence).

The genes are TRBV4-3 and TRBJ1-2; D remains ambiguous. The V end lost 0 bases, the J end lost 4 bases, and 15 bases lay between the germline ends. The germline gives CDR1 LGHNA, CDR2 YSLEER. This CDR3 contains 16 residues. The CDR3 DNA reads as TGCGCCAGCAGCCAAGATGTCTACAGCCCCCTCTATGGCTACACCTTC. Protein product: CASSQDVYSPLYGYTF.

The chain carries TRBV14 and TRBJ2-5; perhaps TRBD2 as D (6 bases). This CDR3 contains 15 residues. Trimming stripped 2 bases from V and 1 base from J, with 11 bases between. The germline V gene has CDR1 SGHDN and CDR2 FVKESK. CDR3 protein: CASSQHEGLQETQYF. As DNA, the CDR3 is TGTGCCAGCAGCCAACACGAGGGACTCCAAGAGACCCAGTACTTC.

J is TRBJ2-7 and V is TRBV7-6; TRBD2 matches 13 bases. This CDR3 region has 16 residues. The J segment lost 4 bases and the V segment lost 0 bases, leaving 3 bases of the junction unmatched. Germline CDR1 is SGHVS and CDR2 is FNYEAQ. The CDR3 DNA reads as TGTGCCAGCAGCTTAGCGGGACTAGCGGGGAGGTACGAGCAGTACTTC. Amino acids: CASSLAGLAGRYEQYF.

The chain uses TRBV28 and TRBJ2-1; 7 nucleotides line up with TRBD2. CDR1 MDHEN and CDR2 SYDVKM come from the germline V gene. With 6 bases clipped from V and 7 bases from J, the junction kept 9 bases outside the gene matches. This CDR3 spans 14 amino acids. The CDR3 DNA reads TGTGCCAGCAGCCGGTTACTAGCGCAGAATGAGCAGTTCTTC. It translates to CASSRLLAQNEQFF.

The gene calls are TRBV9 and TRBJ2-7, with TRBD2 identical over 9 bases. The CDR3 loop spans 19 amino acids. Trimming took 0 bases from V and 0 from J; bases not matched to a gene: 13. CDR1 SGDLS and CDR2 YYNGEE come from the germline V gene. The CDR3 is CASSVGGLAGGGSSYEQYF. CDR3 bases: TGTGCCAGCAGCGTAGGGGGACTAGCAGGTGGAGGGAGCTCCTACGAGCAGTACTTC.

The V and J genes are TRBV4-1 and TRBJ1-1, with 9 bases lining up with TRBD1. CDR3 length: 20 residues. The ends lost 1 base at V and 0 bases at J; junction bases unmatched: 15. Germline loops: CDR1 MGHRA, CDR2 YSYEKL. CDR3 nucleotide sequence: TGCGCCAGCAGCCAAGTAGGCGTGGGACAGGGCGGGGGGATGAACACTGAAGCTTTCTTT. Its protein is CASSQVGVGQGGGMNTEAFF.

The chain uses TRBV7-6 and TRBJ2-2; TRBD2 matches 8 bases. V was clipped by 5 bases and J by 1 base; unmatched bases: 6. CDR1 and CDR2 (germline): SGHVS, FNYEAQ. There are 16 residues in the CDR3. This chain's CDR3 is CASSLLAGENTGELFF. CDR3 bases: TGTGCCAGCAGCCTCCTAGCGGGCGAGAACACCGGGGAGCTGTTTTTT.

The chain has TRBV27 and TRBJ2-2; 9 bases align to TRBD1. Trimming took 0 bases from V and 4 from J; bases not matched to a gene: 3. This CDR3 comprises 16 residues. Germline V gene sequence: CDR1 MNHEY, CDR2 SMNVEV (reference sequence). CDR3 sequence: CASSLSGQGSTGELFF. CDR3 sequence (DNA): TGTGCCAGCAGTTTATCGGGACAGGGAAGCACCGGGGAGCTGTTTTTT.

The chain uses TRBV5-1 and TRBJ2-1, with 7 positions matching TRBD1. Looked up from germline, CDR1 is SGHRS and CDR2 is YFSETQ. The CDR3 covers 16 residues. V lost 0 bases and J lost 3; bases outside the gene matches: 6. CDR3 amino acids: CASSLGQGKDYNEQFF. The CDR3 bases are TGCGCCAGCAGCTTGGGACAGGGTAAGGACTACAATGAGCAGTTCTTC.

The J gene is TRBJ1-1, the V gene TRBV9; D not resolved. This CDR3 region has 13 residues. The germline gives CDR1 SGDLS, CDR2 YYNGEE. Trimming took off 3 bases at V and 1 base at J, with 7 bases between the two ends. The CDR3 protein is CASSARENTEAFF. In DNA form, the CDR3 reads TGTGCCAGCAGCGCCCGGGAGAACACTGAAGCTTTCTTT.

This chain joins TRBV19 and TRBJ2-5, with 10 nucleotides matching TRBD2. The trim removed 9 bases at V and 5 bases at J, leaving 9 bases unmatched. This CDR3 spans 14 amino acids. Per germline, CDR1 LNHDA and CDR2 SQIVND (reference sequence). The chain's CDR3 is CASRTSGSSETQYF. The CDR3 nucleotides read TGTGCCAGCCGGACTAGCGGAAGTAGCGAGACCCAGTACTTC. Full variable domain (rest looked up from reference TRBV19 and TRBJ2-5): DGGITQSPKYLFRKEGQNVTLSCEQNLNHDAMYWYRQDPGQGLRLIYYSQIVNDFQKGDIAEGYSVSREKKESFPLTVTSAQKNPTAFYLCASRTSGSSETQYFGPGTRLLVL.

CDR3 bases: TGTGCCAGCAGGGACAGGGTGATGATGAACACTGAAGCTTTCTTT. It yields the protein CASRDRVMMNTEAFF. The chain has TRBV7-9 and TRBJ1-1, with 8 bases fitting TRBD1. This CDR3 contains 15 residues. The junction had 6 bases not matched to a gene; V was cut back by 6 bases and J by 0 bases. Germline lookup yields CDR1 SEHNR and CDR2 FQNEAQ (reference sequence).

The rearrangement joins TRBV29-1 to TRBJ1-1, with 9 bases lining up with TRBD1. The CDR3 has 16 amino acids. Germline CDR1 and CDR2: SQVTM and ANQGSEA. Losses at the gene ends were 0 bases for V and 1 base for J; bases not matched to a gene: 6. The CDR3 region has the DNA TGCAGCGTTGAAGATCTTGACAGGGGGTGGAACACTGAAGCTTTCTTT. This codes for CSVEDLDRGWNTEAFF.

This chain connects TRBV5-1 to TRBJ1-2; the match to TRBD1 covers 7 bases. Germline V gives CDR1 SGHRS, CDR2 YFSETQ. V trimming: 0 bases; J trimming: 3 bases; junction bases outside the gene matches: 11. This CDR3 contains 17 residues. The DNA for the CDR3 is TGCGCCAGCAGCTTGGCGCGGACAGGTTCAGGTGACTATGGCTACACCTTC. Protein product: CASSLARTGSGDYGYTF.

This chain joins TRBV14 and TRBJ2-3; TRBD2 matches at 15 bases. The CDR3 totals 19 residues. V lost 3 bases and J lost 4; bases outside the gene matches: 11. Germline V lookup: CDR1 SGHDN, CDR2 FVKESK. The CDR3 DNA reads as TGTGCCAGCAGCCACCAACACGGACTAGCGGGGGGGCGTCCAGATACGCAGTATTTT. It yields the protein CASSHQHGLAGGRPDTQYF.

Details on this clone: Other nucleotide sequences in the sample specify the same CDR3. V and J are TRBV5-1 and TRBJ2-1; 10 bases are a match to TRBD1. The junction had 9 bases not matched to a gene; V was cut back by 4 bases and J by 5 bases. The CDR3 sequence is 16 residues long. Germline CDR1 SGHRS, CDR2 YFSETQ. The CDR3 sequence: CASSRGPGTGDNEQFF. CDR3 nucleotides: TGCGCCAGCAGCCGCGGACCCGGGACAGGGGACAATGAGCAGTTCTTC.

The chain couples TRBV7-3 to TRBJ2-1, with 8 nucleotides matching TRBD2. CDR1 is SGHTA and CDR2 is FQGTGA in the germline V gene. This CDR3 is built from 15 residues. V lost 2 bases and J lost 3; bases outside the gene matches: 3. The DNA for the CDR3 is TGTGCCAGCAGCTTAGCGGGGGGCAACTACAATGAGCAGTTCTTC. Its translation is CASSLAGGNYNEQFF.

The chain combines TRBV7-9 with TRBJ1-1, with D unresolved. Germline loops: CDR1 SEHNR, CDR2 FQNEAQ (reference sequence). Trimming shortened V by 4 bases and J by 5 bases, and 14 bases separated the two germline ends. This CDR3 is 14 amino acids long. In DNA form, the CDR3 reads TGTGCCAGCAGCTCCCAGTTGTCCCCGACTGAAGCTTTCTTT. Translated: CASSSQLSPTEAFF.

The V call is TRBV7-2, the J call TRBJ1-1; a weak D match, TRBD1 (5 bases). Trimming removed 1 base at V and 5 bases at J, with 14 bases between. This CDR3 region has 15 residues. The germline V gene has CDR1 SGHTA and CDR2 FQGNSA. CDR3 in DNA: TGTGCCAGCAGCTTAGTGGCGGGGGTCGGTACTGAAGCTTTCTTT. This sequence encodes CASSLVAGVGTEAFF.

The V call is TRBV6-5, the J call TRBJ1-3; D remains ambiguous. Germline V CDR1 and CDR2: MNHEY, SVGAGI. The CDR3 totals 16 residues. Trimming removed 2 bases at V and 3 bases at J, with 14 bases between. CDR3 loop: CASSYGPAKNGNTIYF. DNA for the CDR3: TGTGCCAGCAGTTACGGGCCAGCCAAGAATGGAAACACCATATATTTT.

CDR3 protein: CAARGGSRTDTQYF. CDR3 DNA sequence: TGTGCCGCTAGGGGGGGGAGTCGGACAGATACGCAGTATTTT. The rearrangement joins TRBV19 to TRBJ2-3; a possible D gene is TRBD2 (7 bases). V was trimmed by 11 bases and J by 3 bases, leaving 18 bases between them. Per germline, CDR1 LNHDA and CDR2 SQIVND (reference sequence). This CDR3 spans 14 amino acids.

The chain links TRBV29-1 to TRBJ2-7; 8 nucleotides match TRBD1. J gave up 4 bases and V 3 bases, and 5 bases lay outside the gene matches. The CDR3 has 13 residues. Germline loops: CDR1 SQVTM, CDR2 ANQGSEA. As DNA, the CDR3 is TGCAGCGTTGAGGGCAGGGGGCGATACGAGCAGTACTTC. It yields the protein CSVEGRGRYEQYF.

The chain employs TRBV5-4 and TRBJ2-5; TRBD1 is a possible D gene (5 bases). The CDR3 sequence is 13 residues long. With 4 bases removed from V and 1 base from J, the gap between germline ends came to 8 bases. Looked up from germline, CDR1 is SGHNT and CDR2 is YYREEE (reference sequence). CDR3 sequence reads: CASSPDIQETQYF. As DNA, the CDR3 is TGTGCCAGCAGCCCGGACATCCAAGAGACCCAGTACTTC.

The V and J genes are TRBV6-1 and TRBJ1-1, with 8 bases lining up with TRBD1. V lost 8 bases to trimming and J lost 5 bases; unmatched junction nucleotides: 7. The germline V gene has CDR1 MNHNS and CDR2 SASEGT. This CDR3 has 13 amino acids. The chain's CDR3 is CASGQGAWTEAFF. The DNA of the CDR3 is TGTGCCAGCGGGCAGGGGGCTTGGACTGAAGCTTTCTTT.

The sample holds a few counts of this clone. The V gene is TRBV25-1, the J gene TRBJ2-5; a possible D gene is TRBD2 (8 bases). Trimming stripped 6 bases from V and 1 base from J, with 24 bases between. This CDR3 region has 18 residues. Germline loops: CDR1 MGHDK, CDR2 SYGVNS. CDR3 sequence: CASRPTGFSGSVQETQYF. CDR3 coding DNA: TGTGCCAGCAGGCCGACAGGGTTCAGCGGGAGCGTCCAAGAGACCCAGTACTTC.

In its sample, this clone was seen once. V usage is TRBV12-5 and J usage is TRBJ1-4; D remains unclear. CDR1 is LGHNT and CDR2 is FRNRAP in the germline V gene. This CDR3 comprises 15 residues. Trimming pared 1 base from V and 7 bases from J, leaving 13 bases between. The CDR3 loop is CASGLGQAAGEKLFF. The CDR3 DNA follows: TGTGCTAGTGGTTTGGGGCAGGCCGCGGGTGAAAAACTGTTTTTT.

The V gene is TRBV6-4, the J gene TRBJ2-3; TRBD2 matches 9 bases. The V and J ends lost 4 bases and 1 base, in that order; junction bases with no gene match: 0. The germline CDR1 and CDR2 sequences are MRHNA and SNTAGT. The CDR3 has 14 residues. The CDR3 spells CASSGLAGTDTQYF. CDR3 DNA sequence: TGTGCCAGCAGTGGACTAGCGGGCACAGATACGCAGTATTTT.